The 23 T cell receptor beta chains below all came from one sample that was sequenced in a study of blood T cell repertoires in COVID-19. Clones were read by immunoSEQ multiplex PCR, and TCRdb kept only the in-frame ones, dropping some. The sample includes about 61,000 clones, roughly 88% of them seen just once. Source material: peripheral blood. The receptor source for this set is a woman older than 75 with active COVID-19.

The rearrangement joins TRBV4-1 to TRBJ2-1; 8 bases fit TRBD2. The CDR3 loop spans 16 amino acids. The V gene end was trimmed by 4 bases and the J gene end by 10 bases; junction bases not matched to a gene: 15. Looked up from germline, CDR1 is MGHRA and CDR2 is YSYEKL. CDR3 sequence: CASSPSGGGGTKEQFF. As DNA, the CDR3 is TGCGCCAGCAGCCCCTCGGGCGGCGGGGGGACGAAGGAGCAGTTCTTC.

Points on this clone: The sample contains more than one DNA sequence encoding this CDR3. The chain uses TRBV7-3 and TRBJ1-1; tentatively, D is TRBD1 (5 bases). The V gene lost 5 bases and the J gene lost 1 base, with 8 bases spanning the gap. The CDR3 spans 13 residues. The germline V gene encodes CDR1 SGHTA and CDR2 FQGTGA. CDR3 region: CASSLQGNTEAFF. DNA of the CDR3: TGTGCCAGCAGCCTGCAGGGGAACACTGAAGCTTTCTTT.

CDR3 bases: TGTGCCACAAAGAAACAGGGGGCTGGCTATGGCTACACCTTC. It codes for CATKKQGAGYGYTF. The V gene is TRBV19, the J gene TRBJ1-2; 9 nucleotides align to TRBD1. The J segment lost 4 bases and the V segment lost 10 bases, leaving 10 bases of the junction unmatched. CDR1 and CDR2 from the germline V gene are LNHDA and SQIVND (reference sequence). This CDR3 region has 14 residues.

This clone was observed a handful of times. The chain couples TRBV7-2 to TRBJ2-1; D unclear. The CDR3 runs 13 residues. Trimming removed 5 bases at V and 4 bases at J, with 9 bases between. CDR1 is SGHTA, CDR2 FQGNSA, per germline. For the CDR3, the DNA is TGTGCCAGCAGCCAGCGAAGTTACAATGAGCAGTTCTTC. Its translation is CASSQRSYNEQFF. Variable domain in full (rest from reference TRBV7-2 and TRBJ2-1): GAGVSQSPSNKVTEKGKDVELRCDPISGHTALYWYRQSLGQGLEFLIYFQGNSAPDKSGLPSDRFSAERTGGSVSTLTIQRTQQEDSAVYLCASSQRSYNEQFFGPGTRLTVL.

The V gene is TRBV20-1, the J gene TRBJ1-1, with D possibly matching TRBD1 (5 bases). CDR3 length: 14 amino acids. Between the trimmed V and J ends, which lost 7 bases and 2 bases, there was a span of 17 bases. Germline V lookup: CDR1 DFQATT, CDR2 SNEGSKA (reference sequence). CDR3 DNA: TGCAGTGTTAGTGGCAATGACAGAAACACTGAAGCTTTCTTT. It encodes CSVSGNDRNTEAFF.

This chain joins TRBV4-1 and TRBJ1-5; 9 bases are shared with TRBD1. The germline V gene encodes CDR1 MGHRA and CDR2 YSYEKL. The V segment lost 3 bases and the J segment 1 base; nucleotides outside the gene matches: 10. This CDR3 contains 18 residues. The CDR3 loop is CASSQGPLTGGSNQPQHF. The CDR3 bases are TGCGCCAGCAGCCAGGGGCCTTTGACAGGGGGAAGCAATCAGCCCCAGCATTTT.

This clone was seen more than once but under ten times. The same CDR3 is also encoded by other DNA sequences in this sample. V and J are TRBV9 and TRBJ2-3; the D is unclear. V was shortened by 0 bases and J by 4 bases, with 9 bases between the two germline ends. CDR3 length equals 14 residues. The germline gives CDR1 SGDLS, CDR2 YYNGEE. CDR3 protein: CASSVAPRPDTQYF. CDR3 DNA sequence: TGTGCCAGCAGCGTAGCCCCTAGGCCAGATACGCAGTATTTT.

The chain is built from TRBV28 and TRBJ2-7, with 7 positions matching TRBD1. V shed 7 bases, J shed 7 bases, and the junction held 10 bases outside the gene matches. In germline, CDR1 is MDHEN, CDR2 SYDVKM. The CDR3 is 13 residues long. CDR3: CASTGQVVIEQYF. DNA for the CDR3: TGTGCCAGCACCGGACAGGTGGTCATTGAGCAGTACTTC.

This clone was seen only a few times. The gene calls are TRBV7-2 and TRBJ2-1; 7 bases agree with TRBD1. The CDR3 length is 15 residues. Germline V lookup: CDR1 SGHTA, CDR2 FQGNSA. V dropped 1 base and J dropped 7; count of bases not matched to a gene: 7. This CDR3 is CASSLGWTGRNEQFF. The CDR3 nucleotides read TGTGCCAGCAGCTTAGGGTGGACAGGAAGGAATGAGCAGTTCTTC.

This clone was observed a few times. CDR3 loop: CASSPSYNSPLHF. The CDR3 coding sequence is TGCGCCAGCAGCCCATCCTATAATTCACCCCTCCACTTT. This sequence joins TRBV5-1 and TRBJ1-6; D unclear. The CDR3 is made up of 13 amino acids. CDR1 and CDR2 from the germline V gene are SGHRS and YFSETQ. V shed 4 bases and J shed 1 base, with 3 bases lying between them.

The chain has TRBV28 and TRBJ1-6, with TRBD1 matching 9 bases. The V gene end was trimmed by 4 bases and the J gene end by 12 bases; junction bases not matched to a gene: 4. Germline CDR1 MDHEN, CDR2 SYDVKM. CDR3 length: 13 residues. The CDR3 coding sequence is TGTGCCAGCAGTTCCTGGGACAGGGAACCCCTCCACTTT. Translation: CASSSWDREPLHF.

The chain is built from TRBV6-5 and TRBJ2-3, with TRBD2 matching 7 bases. The CDR3 length is 16 residues. Looked up from germline, CDR1 is MNHEY and CDR2 is SVGAGI. Trimming at V came to 0 bases and at J to 0 bases, leaving 3 bases not matched to a gene. As DNA, the CDR3 is TGTGCCAGCAGTTACTCTGCGGGGGTCAGCACAGATACGCAGTATTTT. Translating gives CASSYSAGVSTDTQYF.

The chain links TRBV5-5 to TRBJ2-5; TRBD2 aligns across 13 bases. Germline V gives CDR1 SGHKS, CDR2 YYEKEE (reference sequence). The CDR3 consists of 15 residues. Germline trimming cut 5 bases from V and 4 bases from J; bases unmatched to any gene: 5. In nucleotides, the CDR3 is TGTGCCAGCAGACCAGGGACTAGCGGGGCAGAGACCCAGTACTTC. It yields the protein CASRPGTSGAETQYF.

The chain recombines TRBV9 with TRBJ2-2; 12 bases are shared with TRBD2. CDR3 length: 18 residues. Germline values: CDR1 SGDLS, CDR2 YYNGEE. Germline trimming cut 0 bases from V and 1 base from J; bases unmatched to any gene: 4. CDR3 in amino acids: CASSVGLAGAVNTGELFF. DNA of the CDR3: TGTGCCAGCAGCGTAGGACTAGCGGGGGCCGTGAACACCGGGGAGCTGTTTTTT.

The chain has TRBV6-5 and TRBJ1-5; perhaps TRBD1 as D (6 bases). The V end lost 5 bases, the J end lost 7 bases, and 12 bases lay between the germline ends. Per germline, CDR1 MNHEY and CDR2 SVGAGI. The CDR3 covers 13 residues. CDR3 in DNA: TGTGCCAGCAGTCTCCACAGGGAACAGCCCCAGCATTTT. It specifies CASSLHREQPQHF.

V gene TRBV7-9 combines with J gene TRBJ2-1; possibly TRBD1 for D (5 bases). This CDR3 spans 14 amino acids. The germline gives CDR1 SEHNR, CDR2 FQNEAQ (reference sequence). V was clipped by 4 bases and J by 6 bases, with 13 bases between them. CDR3 sequence (DNA): TGTGCCAGCAGCTCCGACCCAGGGCGCAATGAGCAGTTCTTC. Protein: CASSSDPGRNEQFF.

The chain carries TRBV5-1 and TRBJ1-2; 11 positions agree with TRBD1. This CDR3 contains 15 residues. The J segment lost 4 bases and the V segment lost 3 bases, leaving 5 bases of the junction unmatched. The germline CDR1 and CDR2 sequences are SGHRS and YFSETQ. The CDR3 region is CASSSGQGAGYGYTF. DNA of the CDR3: TGCGCCAGCAGCTCTGGACAGGGGGCGGGCTATGGCTACACCTTC. The full variable domain, in which reference TRBV5-1 and TRBJ1-2 provide the parts outside the CDR3, is KAGVTQTPRYLIKTRGQQVTLSCSPISGHRSVSWYQQTPGQGLQFLFEYFSETQRNKGNFPGRFSGRQFSNSRSEMNVSTLELGDSALYLCASSSGQGAGYGYTFGSGTRLTVV.

The rearrangement joins TRBV4-1 to TRBJ2-7; TRBD2 might be the D (6 bases). The length of the CDR3 is 15 residues. V was cut by 1 base and J by 4 bases, with 14 bases left in between. Per the germline V gene, CDR1 is MGHRA and CDR2 is YSYEKL. The CDR3 bases are TGCGCCAGCAGCCAAGTTGACGGAGGGACGTACGAGCAGTACTTC. Amino acids: CASSQVDGGTYEQYF.

This clone was detected only once. The V call is TRBV6-6, the J call TRBJ1-2; the D is unclear. Trimming took off 5 bases at V and 8 bases at J, with 12 bases between the two ends. The CDR3 spans 12 residues. Germline assignment: CDR1 MNHNY and CDR2 SVGAGI (reference sequence). CDR3 DNA: TGTGCCAGCAGTCGTCAGGTTGGGGGCTACACCTTC. This gives the protein CASSRQVGGYTF.

This clone was counted between two and nine times. The rearrangement joins TRBV6-1 to TRBJ2-7; tentative D call: TRBD1 (5 bases). Germline V gives CDR1 MNHNS, CDR2 SASEGT. CDR3 length: 16 amino acids. The V and J ends lost 1 base and 0 bases respectively, with 13 bases between them. The CDR3 spells CASSEGFGGASYEQYF. As DNA, the CDR3 is TGTGCCAGCAGTGAAGGTTTTGGTGGGGCCTCCTACGAGCAGTACTTC.

The gene calls are TRBV7-9 and TRBJ2-4; 14 bases match TRBD2. The CDR3 runs 19 residues. V was clipped by 2 bases and J by 0 bases; unmatched bases: 6. Germline V gene data show CDR1 as SEHNR and CDR2 as FQNEAQ (reference sequence). CDR3 sequence: CASSLPGLAGDSAKNIQYF. DNA of the CDR3: TGTGCCAGCAGCTTACCGGGACTAGCGGGGGATTCAGCCAAAAACATTCAGTACTTC.

The chain links TRBV28 to TRBJ2-1; D is uncertain. Trimming removed 3 bases at V and 4 bases at J, with 16 bases between. Looked up from germline, CDR1 is MDHEN and CDR2 is SYDVKM. CDR3 length: 16 amino acids. The CDR3 sequence is CASSFSGGTPYNEQFF. The CDR3 nucleotides read TGTGCCAGCAGTTTTTCTGGTGGCACCCCATACAATGAGCAGTTCTTC.

The CDR3 DNA is TGCGCCAGCAGCCGATTCCGTTCAGAGGATAACTATGGCTACACCTTC. Translation: CASSRFRSEDNYGYTF. This sequence joins TRBV4-1 and TRBJ1-2, with unresolved D. The ends were cut back, 4 bases at V and 1 base at J, with 16 bases in the middle. CDR1 is MGHRA, CDR2 YSYEKL, per germline. The CDR3 runs to 16 residues.